This T cell receptor beta chain was sequenced for a study of blood T cell repertoires in COVID-19. The wider study: PBMCs, B-cell-depleted T cells, or T cells provided the cDNA or gDNA that made up the material.

V lost 2 bases to trimming and J lost 0 bases; unmatched junction nucleotides: 6. The germline gives CDR1 MGHRA, CDR2 YSYEKL. This CDR3 region has 17 residues. In this sample, this clone turned up a few times. In the original workflow: Scientists estimated how many nucleated cells there were by amplifying reference gene primers. Generated by immunoSEQ multiplex PCR, the TCRdb table keeps only in-frame clones and is missing some. V and J calls plus clone size are reproduced from that table; the DNA served to infer D and trimming. The sample lists approximately 260,000 clones, about nine tenths occurring once. Participants were aged roughly 18 to 89 years from about two dozen US areas.

Sequencing was carried out using PBMCs or T cells enriched from blood (not recorded which). V and J are TRBV4-1 and TRBJ2-2; 7 nucleotides line up with TRBD2. The source of this sequence is a woman in her sixties who had recovered from COVID-19. The CDR3, as DNA: TGCGCCAGCAGCCAAAGATCGACTAGCTCGAACACCGGGGAGCTGTTTTTT. Translation: CASSQRSTSSNTGELFF.